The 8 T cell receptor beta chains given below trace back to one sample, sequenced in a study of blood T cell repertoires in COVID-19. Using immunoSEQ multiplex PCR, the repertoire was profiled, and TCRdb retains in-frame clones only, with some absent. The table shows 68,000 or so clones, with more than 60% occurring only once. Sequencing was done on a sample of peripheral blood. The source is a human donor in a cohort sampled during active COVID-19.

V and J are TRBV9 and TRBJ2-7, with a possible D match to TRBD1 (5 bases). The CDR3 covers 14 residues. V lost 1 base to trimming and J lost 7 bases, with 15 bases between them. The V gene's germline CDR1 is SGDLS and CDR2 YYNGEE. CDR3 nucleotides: TGTGCCAGCAGCGTAAACCAGGGCCGAGATGAGCAGTACTTC. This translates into CASSVNQGRDEQYF.

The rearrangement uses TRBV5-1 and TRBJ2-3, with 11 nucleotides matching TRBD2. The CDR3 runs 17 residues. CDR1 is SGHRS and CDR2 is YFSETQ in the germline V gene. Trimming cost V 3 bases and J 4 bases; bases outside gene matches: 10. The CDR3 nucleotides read TGCGCCAGCAGCTCGGTGTTTAGCGGGAGGGCCTCAGATACGCAGTATTTT. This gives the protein CASSSVFSGRASDTQYF.

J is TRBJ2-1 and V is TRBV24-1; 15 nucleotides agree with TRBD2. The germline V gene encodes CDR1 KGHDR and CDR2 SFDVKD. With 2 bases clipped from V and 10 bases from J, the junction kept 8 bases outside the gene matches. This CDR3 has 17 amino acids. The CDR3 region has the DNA TGTGCCACCAGTGATTCCAGAGGACTAGCGGGAGGGTCAGAGCAGTTCTTC. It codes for CATSDSRGLAGGSEQFF.

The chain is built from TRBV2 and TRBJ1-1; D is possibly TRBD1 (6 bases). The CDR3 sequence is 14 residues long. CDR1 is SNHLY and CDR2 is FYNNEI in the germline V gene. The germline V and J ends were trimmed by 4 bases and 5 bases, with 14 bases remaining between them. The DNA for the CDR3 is TGTGCCAGCAGTGTGGGGCAGGGGATGACTGAAGCTTTCTTT. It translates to CASSVGQGMTEAFF. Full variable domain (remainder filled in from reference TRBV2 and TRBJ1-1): EPEVTQTPSHQVTQMGQEVILRCVPISNHLYFYWYRQILGQKVEFLVSFYNNEISEKSEIFDDQFSVERPDGSNFTLKIRSTKLEDSAMYFCASSVGQGMTEAFFGQGTRLTVV.

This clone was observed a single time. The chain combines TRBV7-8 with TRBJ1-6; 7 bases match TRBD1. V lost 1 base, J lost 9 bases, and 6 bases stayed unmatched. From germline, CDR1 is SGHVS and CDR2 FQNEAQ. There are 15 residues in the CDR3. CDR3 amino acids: CASSLERQGLSPLHF. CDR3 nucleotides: TGTGCCAGCAGCTTAGAGAGACAGGGCCTTTCACCCCTCCACTTT.

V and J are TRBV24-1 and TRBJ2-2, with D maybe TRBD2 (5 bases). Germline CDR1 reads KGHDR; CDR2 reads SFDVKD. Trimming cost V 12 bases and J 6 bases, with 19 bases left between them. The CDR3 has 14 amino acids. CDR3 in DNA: TGTGCCGCCCGGACTGGAGGAGGCCCCGGGGAGCTGTTTTTT. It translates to CAARTGGGPGELFF.

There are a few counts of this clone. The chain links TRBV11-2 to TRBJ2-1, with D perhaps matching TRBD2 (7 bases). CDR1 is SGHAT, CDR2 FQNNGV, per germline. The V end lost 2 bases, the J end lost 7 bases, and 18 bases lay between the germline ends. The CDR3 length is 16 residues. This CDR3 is CASSLIAGAGRNEQFF. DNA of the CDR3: TGTGCCAGCAGCTTAATTGCGGGGGCGGGAAGGAATGAGCAGTTCTTC.

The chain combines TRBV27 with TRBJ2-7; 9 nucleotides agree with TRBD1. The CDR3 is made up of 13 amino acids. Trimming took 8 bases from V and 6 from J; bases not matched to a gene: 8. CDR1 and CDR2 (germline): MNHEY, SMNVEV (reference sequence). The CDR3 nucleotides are TGTGCCAGCTGCCCCGGGACAGGGTTCGAGCAGTACTTC. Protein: CASCPGTGFEQYF.